The T cell receptor (beta chain) under discussion was sequenced for a study of blood T cell repertoires in COVID-19. Study at large: Samples taken during acute and convalescent COVID-19 were collected in the United States, Italy and Spain. Sources were T cells, B-cell-depleted T cells, or PBMCs; the material itself was cDNA or gDNA.

Seattle patients were enrolled while actively infected and followed longitudinally. From germline, CDR1 is LNHNV and CDR2 YYDKDF (reference sequence). Between the trimmed V and J ends, which lost 2 bases and 2 bases, there was a span of 9 bases. The length of the CDR3 is 14 residues. The table came from immunoSEQ multiplex PCR; TCRdb's copy has only in-frame clones and leaves some out. This table has about 300,000 clones, about 87% appearing once. Sample: peripheral blood. The rearrangement joins TRBV15 to TRBJ1-2, with D unclear. The sequence was obtained from a woman aged 25 to 45 with COVID-19, enrolled during active disease. CDR3 residues: CATSRRDINYGYTF. The CDR3 DNA is TGTGCCACCAGCAGACGAGATATAAACTATGGCTACACCTTC.